One T cell receptor (beta chain) is described in this entry. The target antigen is unknown. The data were taken from a study of PD-1 blockade in classical Hodgkin lymphoma. This CDR3 contains 14 residues. In germline, CDR1 is LNHDA, CDR2 SQIVND (reference sequence). The V and J ends lost 5 bases and 3 bases, in that order; junction bases with no gene match: 6. Whole-study results and caveats: There was a significant rise in CD4+ TCR diversity by C4D1, with no such rise for CD8+. Baseline diversity in complete responders resembled that of newly diagnosed patients. Individuals initiating nivolumab under 1 year after ASCT were excluded.

Clones were read by immunoSEQ multiplex PCR, and TCRdb kept only the in-frame ones, dropping some. Altogether 29,000 or so clones are present, about two thirds being singletons, with the ten largest covering nearly 15%. In every patient, relapse followed autologous stem cell transplantation, while exposure to brentuximab vedotin differed. Best response was recorded as complete response, partial response or progressive disease. The receptor comes from a human donor with classical Hodgkin lymphoma. The sample in question was peripheral blood mononuclear cells (PBMCs), obtained before the second cycle of nivolumab. The J gene is TRBJ2-7, the V gene TRBV19; 8 bases align to TRBD1. CDR3 nucleotide sequence: TGTGCCAGTAGTCCCCGGGACAGGTTCTACGAGCAGTACTTC. Amino acid sequence: CASSPRDRFYEQYF.